The 16 T cell receptor beta chains reported below all come from one sample, sequenced in a study of blood T cells in healthy people across ages. PCR was performed a second time for about 7 to 12 cycles using a sample-barcoded 5' primer and a J-beta primer mix. From the 5' RACE reads, TCRdb called clonotypes with MiXCR, one entry per CDR3 protein. The sample carries approximately 900,000 distinct CDR3 sequences, about 48% recorded once. The sequenced sample was blood. Receptors originate from a young man in good health.

The chain employs TRBV6-6 and TRBJ2-1; D is possibly TRBD2 (6 bases). Germline values: CDR1 MNHNY, CDR2 SVGAGI (reference sequence). V lost 6 bases, J lost 5 bases, and 14 bases lay in between. The CDR3 extends over 14 amino acids. The CDR3 nucleotides are TGTGCCAGCAGGGACGGGGGACCAAACAATGAGCAGTTCTTC. As protein: CASRDGGPNNEQFF.

This clonotype was found a few times. The V and J genes are TRBV7-8 and TRBJ2-7; D not certain. The CDR3 is made up of 17 amino acids. V lost 0 bases and J 3 bases, leaving 18 bases between the germline ends. Germline V lookup: CDR1 SGHVS, CDR2 FQNEAQ. CDR3: CASSLALEPAPDYEQYF. CDR3 bases: TGTGCCAGCAGCTTAGCGCTAGAGCCCGCCCCCGACTACGAGCAGTACTTC.

This clonotype came up a few times. The chain has TRBV15 and TRBJ2-1, with 9 bases identical to TRBD1. The CDR3 covers 14 residues. Germline CDR1 is LNHNV and CDR2 is YYDKDF (reference sequence). Trimming cost V 8 bases and J 4 bases; bases outside gene matches: 6. DNA for the CDR3: TGTGCCACCGAAAGACAGGGGGTGTACAATGAGCAGTTCTTC. Translated, it gives CATERQGVYNEQFF.

A note on this clonotype: The junction departs from germline at one end; a sequencing error may be responsible. The chain employs TRBV7-3 and TRBJ1-1; no firm D call. CDR1 and CDR2 from the germline V gene are SGHTA and FQGTGA. This CDR3 comprises 14 residues. The CDR3 loop reads CVSSLNSQNTEAFF. In DNA, the CDR3 is TGTGTCAGCAGCTTAAATTCCCAGAACACTGAAGCTTTCTTT.

This chain joins TRBV28 and TRBJ2-1; tentatively, D is TRBD2 (6 bases). In germline, CDR1 is MDHEN, CDR2 SYDVKM. CDR3 size: 15 residues. The germline V and J ends were trimmed by 4 bases and 2 bases, with 12 bases remaining between them. CDR3 sequence: CASSWDGSPYNEQFF. For the CDR3, the DNA is TGTGCCAGCAGTTGGGACGGGAGTCCCTACAATGAGCAGTTCTTC.

V gene TRBV29-1 combines with J gene TRBJ1-2; D not certain. This CDR3 is 14 amino acids long. V was cut by 7 bases and J by 1 base, with 16 bases left in between. Germline V gives CDR1 SQVTM, CDR2 ANQGSEA. CDR3 nucleotides: TGCAGCGCGGAAGAGGAAGAGTATAACTATGGCTACACCTTC. Its translation is CSAEEEEYNYGYTF.

Only one count was recorded for this clonotype. V gene TRBV12-3 or TRBV12-4 combines with J gene TRBJ2-5; possible D gene TRBD1, 5 bases. This CDR3 has 15 residues. The V gene lost 4 bases and the J gene lost 5 bases, with 17 bases spanning the gap. CDR3 region: CASSSSYSPGETQYF. The DNA of the CDR3 is TGTGCCAGCAGTTCGAGTTATAGCCCAGGGGAGACCCAGTACTTC.

This clonotype was seen only a few times. A read error may be the cause here, since a much bigger clone is one base away. V usage is TRBV12-3 or TRBV12-4 and J usage is TRBJ1-2; no definite D call. The V and J ends lost 3 bases and 3 bases respectively, with 5 bases between them. CDR3 length: 12 residues. In DNA, the CDR3 is TGTGCCAGCAGTTTTGAGGACTATGGCTACACCTTC. It yields the protein CASSFEDYGYTF.

This clonotype was counted once. The chain uses TRBV7-2 and TRBJ2-7; 9 bases map to TRBD1. The CDR3 sequence is 16 residues long. The V gene end was trimmed by 2 bases and the J gene end by 7 bases; junction bases not matched to a gene: 12. Germline CDR1 SGHTA, CDR2 FQGNSA. CDR3 residues: CASSLPRQGVGNEQYF. In nucleotides, the CDR3 is TGTGCCAGCAGCTTACCAAGACAGGGGGTGGGGAATGAGCAGTACTTC.

The V call is TRBV7-2, the J call TRBJ2-1, with 7 bases aligning to TRBD2. CDR1 and CDR2 from the germline V gene are SGHTA and FQGNSA. V lost 8 bases to trimming and J lost 0 bases; unmatched junction nucleotides: 4. The CDR3 runs to 14 residues. In DNA form, the CDR3 reads TGTGCCAGCCTGAGCGGGGCCTCCTACAATGAGCAGTTCTTC. Protein product: CASLSGASYNEQFF.

This chain uses TRBV27 with TRBJ2-7; no clear D gene. The CDR3 contains 14 residues. V gave up 5 bases and J gave up 6 bases, with 17 bases separating them. Germline values: CDR1 MNHEY, CDR2 SMNVEV (reference sequence). This CDR3 is CASSVDGVGGEQYF. The DNA for the CDR3 is TGTGCCAGCAGTGTAGACGGAGTGGGTGGCGAGCAGTACTTC.

The chain uses TRBV14 and TRBJ1-2; D gene ambiguous. The CDR3 contains 15 residues. The V end was cut by 0 bases, the J end by 3 bases, with 11 bases between. Germline lookup yields CDR1 SGHDN and CDR2 FVKESK. The CDR3, as DNA: TGTGCCAGCAGCCAAGACGTCGCTACCTACTATGGCTACACCTTC. This encodes CASSQDVATYYGYTF.

The gene calls are TRBV20-1 and TRBJ2-7; tentative D call: TRBD1 (5 bases). The germline gives CDR1 DFQATT, CDR2 SNEGSKA (reference sequence). The CDR3 is 12 residues long. The germline V and J ends were trimmed by 7 bases and 10 bases, with 20 bases remaining between them. The CDR3 DNA sequence: TGCAGTGTCGGCCAGAATGAACAGGCCCAGTACTTC. Translating it yields CSVGQNEQAQYF.

This rearrangement joins TRBV7-6 to TRBJ2-5; D call uncertain. The DNA end lines up better with TRBJ2-7; the J call may be wrong. There are 17 residues in the CDR3. CDR1 SGHVS and CDR2 FNYEAQ come from the germline V gene. The CDR3 is CASSLSRITDGPYEQYF. DNA for the CDR3: TGTGCCAGCAGCTTATCCCGGATCACGGACGGCCCCTACGAGCAGTACTTC.

The chain links TRBV29-1 to TRBJ2-7; tentative D call: TRBD1 (6 bases). Germline CDR1 SQVTM, CDR2 ANQGSEA. The CDR3 is 14 amino acids. Between the trimmed V and J ends, which lost 3 bases and 1 base, there was a span of 13 bases. DNA for the CDR3: TGCAGCGTTGATGGGCAGGGGCAATCCTACGAGCAGTACTTC. Translating it yields CSVDGQGQSYEQYF.

The rearrangement links TRBV2 to TRBJ2-3; D uncertain. The CDR3 totals 14 residues. V was pared by 7 bases and J by 1 base, with 12 bases between. CDR1 and CDR2 (germline): SNHLY, FYNNEI. CDR3 sequence (DNA): TGTGCCAGCAATATAAACCAGGGCACAGATACGCAGTATTTT. This codes for CASNINQGTDTQYF.